These 17 T cell receptor beta chains came from one sample sequenced in a study of T cell responses to AZD1222 COVID-19 vaccine. The method was immunoSEQ multiplex PCR; TCRdb's version includes in-frame clones alone and lacks a portion of them. The sample comprises about 100,000 clones, 70% to 90% of which are singletons, and less than 6% rests with the top ten. Source: peripheral blood, taken on day 0 of AZD1222 vaccination. Source of these receptors: an adult in good health.

The chain links TRBV4-2 to TRBJ2-7, with TRBD2 as a possible D gene (6 bases). Trimming stripped 0 bases from V and 0 bases from J, with 12 bases between. The CDR3 is 16 amino acids. Germline V lookup: CDR1 LGHNA, CDR2 YNFKEQ. The CDR3 sequence: CASSQEAIAVSYEQYF. CDR3 sequence (DNA): TGTGCCAGCAGCCAAGAGGCAATAGCGGTCTCCTACGAGCAGTACTTC.

The chain uses TRBV5-4 and TRBJ2-7; D assignment may be TRBD1 or TRBD2 (5 bases each). The CDR3 runs to 15 residues. V lost 3 bases, J lost 6 bases, and 19 bases lay in between. The germline CDR1 and CDR2 sequences are SGHNT and YYREEE (reference sequence). CDR3 residues: CASSSHGTVTFEQYF. The CDR3 DNA follows: TGTGCCAGCAGCTCACACGGGACGGTTACCTTCGAGCAGTACTTC.

The chain has TRBV6-5 and TRBJ2-5; the D call may be TRBD1 or TRBD2 (5 bases each). The CDR3 runs 14 residues. Trimming pared 5 bases from V and 0 bases from J, leaving 10 bases between. Germline assignment: CDR1 MNHEY and CDR2 SVGAGI. The CDR3 bases are TGTGCCAGCAGTACTGGGACGTACCAAGAGACCCAGTACTTC. Translation: CASSTGTYQETQYF.

The V gene is TRBV25-1, the J gene TRBJ2-7; D ambiguous. The ends were cut back, 5 bases at V and 7 bases at J, with 9 bases in the middle. The CDR3 has 11 amino acids. Germline V gives CDR1 MGHDK, CDR2 SYGVNS. CDR3 sequence: CASSFLWEQYF. DNA for the CDR3: TGTGCCAGCAGTTTCCTCTGGGAGCAGTACTTC.

This clone has only a few counts. The chain has TRBV7-2 and TRBJ1-2, with TRBD1 matching 10 bases. V trimming: 5 bases; J trimming: 8 bases; junction bases outside the gene matches: 5. The germline gives CDR1 SGHTA, CDR2 FQGNSA. This CDR3 has 13 amino acids. The CDR3 loop is CASSPDRGNGYTF. CDR3 nucleotides: TGTGCCAGCAGCCCGGACAGGGGGAACGGCTACACCTTC.

This clone was seen a single time. The chain employs TRBV19 and TRBJ2-3, with 11 bases identical to TRBD2. CDR3 size: 17 residues. Germline lookup yields CDR1 LNHDA and CDR2 SQIVND (reference sequence). V gave up 5 bases and J gave up 2 bases; unmatched junction bases: 9. The CDR3 here is CASSSRLAGSNTDTQYF. CDR3 coding DNA: TGTGCCAGTAGTTCTCGACTAGCGGGATCGAACACAGATACGCAGTATTTT. Using reference TRBV19 and TRBJ2-3 for the parts outside the CDR3, the full variable domain is DGGITQSPKYLFRKEGQNVTLSCEQNLNHDAMYWYRQDPGQGLRLIYYSQIVNDFQKGDIAEGYSVSREKKESFPLTVTSAQKNPTAFYLCASSSRLAGSNTDTQYFGPGTRLTVL.

The chain employs TRBV11-2 and TRBJ1-1, with D hard to call. This CDR3 is built from 13 residues. Germline-derived CDR1 and CDR2 are SGHAT and FQNNGV. V lost 8 bases, J lost 4 bases, and 14 bases lay in between. The CDR3 nucleotides read TGTGCCAGCCCTACTTTGGTGGGCACTGAAGCTTTCTTT. It encodes CASPTLVGTEAFF.

The chain combines TRBV11-2 with TRBJ1-4; D not certain. CDR1 and CDR2 (germline): SGHAT, FQNNGV. The CDR3 is 15 amino acids. Trimming cost V 1 base and J 4 bases, with 10 bases left between them. CDR3 sequence: CASSLGVMGNEKLFF. CDR3 DNA: TGTGCCAGCAGCTTAGGGGTGATGGGTAATGAAAAACTGTTTTTT. The variable domain in full, with the rest retrieved from reference TRBV11-2 and TRBJ1-4, is EAGVAQSPRYKIIEKRQSVAFWCNPISGHATLYWYQQILGQGPKLLIQFQNNGVVDDSQLPKDRFSAERLKGVDSTLKIQPAKLEDSAVYLCASSLGVMGNEKLFFGSGTQLSVL.

The chain joins TRBV27 to TRBJ2-2, with a tentative D call TRBD1 (6 bases). V lost 4 bases and J 10 bases, leaving 16 bases between the germline ends. CDR3 size: 14 residues. The germline CDR1 and CDR2 sequences are MNHEY and SMNVEV (reference sequence). As DNA, the CDR3 is TGTGCCAGCAGTTCAATAGGGGGTGTGGAGGAGCTGTTTTTT. This sequence encodes CASSSIGGVEELFF.

The gene calls are TRBV6-5 and TRBJ2-7, with 15 bases that match TRBD2. From germline, CDR1 is MNHEY and CDR2 SVGAGI. V was pared by 6 bases and J by 4 bases, with 4 bases of the junction left unmatched. The CDR3 covers 15 residues. CDR3: CASRTGTSGRYEQYF. CDR3 coding DNA: TGTGCCAGCAGAACCGGGACTAGCGGGAGGTACGAGCAGTACTTC.

The rearrangement uses TRBV9 and TRBJ2-1; 9 bases are a match to TRBD1. V shed 4 bases, J shed 5 bases, and the junction held 7 bases outside the gene matches. CDR3 length equals 15 residues. From germline, CDR1 is SGDLS and CDR2 YYNGEE. In DNA form, the CDR3 reads TGTGCCAGCAGCCCCCGGGACAGGGACCACAATGAGCAGTTCTTC. Translation gives CASSPRDRDHNEQFF.

This chain connects TRBV9 to TRBJ1-3; D call uncertain. Trimming left V 3 bases short and J 4 bases short, with 8 bases between. Germline CDR1 and CDR2: SGDLS and YYNGEE. The CDR3 has 13 residues. CDR3 protein: CASSATLGNTIYF. The CDR3 DNA sequence: TGTGCCAGCAGCGCCACTCTAGGAAACACCATATATTTT.

This chain joins TRBV7-3 and TRBJ2-2; the D is unclear. V was cut by 3 bases and J by 6 bases, with 8 bases left in between. Looked up from germline, CDR1 is SGHTA and CDR2 is FQGTGA. CDR3 length: 13 residues. This chain's CDR3 is CASSLYISGELFF. In DNA, the CDR3 is TGTGCCAGCAGCTTGTATATTTCCGGGGAGCTGTTTTTT.

This clone has only a few counts. This sequence joins TRBV30 and TRBJ1-1; D unclear. Germline lookup yields CDR1 GTSNPN and CDR2 SVGIG (reference sequence). The CDR3 runs to 11 residues. V lost 5 bases to trimming and J lost 11 bases, with 15 bases between them. CDR3 sequence (DNA): TGTGCCTGGTACGGCAGGCGCAGGGCTTTCTTT. This codes for CAWYGRRRAFF.

The chain uses TRBV28 and TRBJ2-3; possible D gene TRBD2, 5 bases. This CDR3 is built from 12 residues. Germline V gives CDR1 MDHEN, CDR2 SYDVKM. Trimming took 3 bases from V and 6 from J, leaving 7 bases between them. For the CDR3, the DNA is TGTGCCAGCAGTTTGATAGCGGATACGCAGTATTTT. It yields the protein CASSLIADTQYF.

The V and J genes are TRBV4-3 and TRBJ2-3; no reliable D call. Germline values: CDR1 LGHNA, CDR2 YSLEER. The CDR3 sequence is 15 residues long. Deletions cut 0 bases from V and 2 bases from J, with 9 bases between. CDR3 amino acids: CASSQENQFTDTQYF. CDR3 DNA sequence: TGCGCCAGCAGCCAAGAGAACCAATTCACAGATACGCAGTATTTT.

V usage is TRBV7-3 and J usage is TRBJ1-1; D not resolved. The CDR3 runs 14 residues. The V end was cut by 0 bases, the J end by 4 bases, with 9 bases between. Per germline, CDR1 SGHTA and CDR2 FQGTGA. CDR3 sequence: CASSLTLGSTEAFF. The CDR3 DNA sequence: TGTGCCAGCAGCTTAACGTTAGGCAGCACTGAAGCTTTCTTT.